Shown below are 29 T cell receptor beta chains from a single sample sequenced in a study of blood T cell repertoires in COVID-19. Sequencing used immunoSEQ multiplex PCR; TCRdb keeps in-frame clones, though not all of them. The data show 100,000 to 150,000 clones, approximately 81% seen once. Sequencing was carried out using peripheral blood. These receptors were obtained from a man between 60 and 70 years old with acute or convalescent COVID-19.

The V call is TRBV6-2 or TRBV6-3, the J call TRBJ1-1, with D possibly TRBD1 on 5 matching bases. CDR3 size: 13 residues. V was pared by 6 bases and J by 8 bases, with 16 bases between. Germline V gives CDR1 MNHEY, CDR2 SVGEGT. The CDR3 DNA reads as TGTGCCAGCAGCCTGCCCGGGACTCCCGAAGCTTTCTTT. It yields the protein CASSLPGTPEAFF.

The V and J genes are TRBV5-1 and TRBJ1-1; maybe TRBD1 (6 bases). V was trimmed by 6 bases and J by 1 base, leaving 10 bases between them. The germline V gene has CDR1 SGHRS and CDR2 YFSETQ. CDR3 size: 13 residues. The CDR3, as DNA: TGCGCCAGCAATCAGGGGTCGAACACTGAAGCTTTCTTT. Translating gives CASNQGSNTEAFF.

The chain is built from TRBV27 and TRBJ2-3; the match to TRBD2 covers 10 bases. Germline V lookup: CDR1 MNHEY, CDR2 SMNVEV (reference sequence). The V and J ends lost 5 bases and 1 base, in that order; junction bases with no gene match: 6. The CDR3 extends over 16 amino acids. The CDR3 region has the DNA TGTGCCAGCAGTAACCCTAGCGGGAGACGCACAGATACGCAGTATTTT. This gives the protein CASSNPSGRRTDTQYF.

This clone was counted a few times. The chain employs TRBV7-3 and TRBJ2-2; D perhaps matches TRBD1 (5 bases). The CDR3 contains 15 residues. Trimming took off 5 bases at V and 4 bases at J, with 14 bases between the two ends. CDR1 is SGHTA, CDR2 FQGTGA, per germline. In DNA, the CDR3 is TGTGCCAGCAGCCCTAACCCTAGGGGCACCGGGGAGCTGTTTTTT. Its translation: CASSPNPRGTGELFF.

V usage is TRBV9 and J usage is TRBJ2-5; possible D gene TRBD2, 6 bases. Germline V gene sequence: CDR1 SGDLS, CDR2 YYNGEE. V lost 4 bases and J 2 bases, leaving 15 bases between the germline ends. This CDR3 contains 15 residues. The CDR3 region has the DNA TGTGCCAGCAGCATTTCGGGACTCGCACAAGAGACCCAGTACTTC. Translating it yields CASSISGLAQETQYF.

The chain is built from TRBV5-1 and TRBJ2-7, with no clear D. V dropped 2 bases and J dropped 5 bases, with 8 bases sitting between them. Germline V gene sequence: CDR1 SGHRS, CDR2 YFSETQ. This CDR3 region has 12 residues. The CDR3 DNA is TGCGCCAGCAGCTTACTTTTTAACGAGCAGTACTTC. Translated, it gives CASSLLFNEQYF.

The V and J genes are TRBV5-5 and TRBJ2-3; TRBD2 agrees at 10 bases. This CDR3 spans 15 amino acids. Losses at the gene ends were 1 base for V and 1 base for J; bases not matched to a gene: 0. Germline CDR1 is SGHKS and CDR2 is YYEKEE (reference sequence). CDR3 sequence (DNA): TGTGCCAGCAGCTTGACTAGCGGGGGCACAGATACGCAGTATTTT. This sequence encodes CASSLTSGGTDTQYF.

The J gene is TRBJ2-1, the V gene TRBV19; 7 bases fit TRBD1. Unmatched junction bases numbered 5, after V lost 3 bases and J lost 9 bases. Germline V gene lookup returns CDR1 LNHDA and CDR2 SQIVND (reference sequence). This CDR3 contains 13 residues. CDR3 sequence (DNA): TGTGCCAGTAGTATCCAGGGGGTGGGTGAGCAGTTCTTC. This codes for CASSIQGVGEQFF.

The genes are TRBV19 and TRBJ2-5, with 7 positions matching TRBD1. V trimming: 5 bases; J trimming: 8 bases; junction bases outside the gene matches: 14. Germline V lookup: CDR1 LNHDA, CDR2 SQIVND (reference sequence). The CDR3 spans 15 residues. CDR3: CASSLNRGRGVTQYF. The CDR3 coding sequence is TGTGCCAGTAGTCTCAACAGGGGAAGGGGCGTTACCCAGTACTTC.

This rearrangement joins TRBV10-3 to TRBJ2-3, with TRBD2 matching 8 bases. CDR1 and CDR2 (germline): ENHRY, SYGVKD. This CDR3 contains 15 residues. V shed 4 bases and J 2 bases; nucleotides not matched to a gene: 5. The CDR3 nucleotides are TGTGCCATCAGTGCAAGCGGGAGCCACACAGATACGCAGTATTTT. It encodes CAISASGSHTDTQYF.

The CDR3 sequence: CASSADRGDTGELFF. In nucleotides, the CDR3 is TGTGCCAGCAGTGCCGACAGGGGGGACACCGGGGAGCTGTTTTTT. V usage is TRBV2 and J usage is TRBJ2-2; 9 positions match TRBD1. In germline, CDR1 is SNHLY, CDR2 FYNNEI. The CDR3 runs to 15 residues. The trim removed 4 bases at V and 3 bases at J, leaving 3 bases unmatched.

The V call is TRBV12-5, the J call TRBJ1-2; 9 nucleotides align to TRBD1. V lost 2 bases, J lost 6 bases, and 7 bases stayed unmatched. This CDR3 has 15 residues. Germline V CDR1 and CDR2: LGHNT, FRNRAP. CDR3 bases: TGTGCTAGTGGTTTGAGCACCGGGACAGGGAATGGCTACACCTTC. It is translated as CASGLSTGTGNGYTF.

The table lists this clone with a few counts. The chain carries TRBV7-9 and TRBJ1-4; 9 bases agree with TRBD1. The CDR3 is made up of 14 amino acids. The junction had 4 bases not matched to a gene; V was cut back by 4 bases and J by 7 bases. CDR1 SEHNR and CDR2 FQNEAQ come from the germline V gene (reference sequence). Here the CDR3 reads CASSSDRGSEKLFF. The CDR3 bases are TGTGCCAGCAGCTCGGACAGGGGCAGTGAAAAACTGTTTTTT.

The gene calls are TRBV25-1 and TRBJ2-7; TRBD1 matches at 7 bases. Trimming removed 1 base from V and 2 bases from J; junction bases left unmatched: 5. CDR1 and CDR2 from the germline V gene are MGHDK and SYGVNS. This CDR3 has 15 residues. As DNA, the CDR3 is TGTGCCAGCAGTGAATTACGACAGGGACCCTACGAGCAGTACTTC. Its protein product is CASSELRQGPYEQYF.

The genes are TRBV6-5 and TRBJ1-2; D gene unclear. Looked up from germline, CDR1 is MNHEY and CDR2 is SVGAGI. The CDR3 totals 13 residues. Trimming stripped 6 bases from V and 4 bases from J, with 12 bases between. CDR3: CASRQGLGYGYTF. The CDR3 DNA sequence: TGTGCCAGCAGACAAGGACTTGGCTATGGCTACACCTTC.

This clone turned up a few times. V is TRBV5-1 and J is TRBJ2-7, with D possibly matching TRBD1 (6 bases). Germline V gene data show CDR1 as SGHRS and CDR2 as YFSETQ. Trimming pared 0 bases from V and 4 bases from J, leaving 11 bases between. The CDR3 runs 14 residues. In nucleotides, the CDR3 is TGCGCCAGCAGCTTGGAGGGCAGGGGATACGAGCAGTACTTC. Translating it yields CASSLEGRGYEQYF.

The V gene is TRBV27, the J gene TRBJ2-1, with D possibly being TRBD2 (5 bases). Per the germline V gene, CDR1 is MNHEY and CDR2 is SMNVEV (reference sequence). The CDR3 has 14 residues. The V end lost 6 bases, the J end lost 0 bases, and 9 bases lay between the germline ends. CDR3 residues: CASSNRGSYNEQFF. Written as DNA, the CDR3 is TGTGCCAGCAGCAATCGGGGCTCCTACAATGAGCAGTTCTTC.

V and J are TRBV5-1 and TRBJ2-1; TRBD1 is a possible D gene (5 bases). Germline values: CDR1 SGHRS, CDR2 YFSETQ. The CDR3 spans 17 residues. Trimming took 4 bases from V and 6 from J, leaving 23 bases between them. The CDR3 region has the DNA TGCGCCAGCAGCCCGGTGGGGCTGACAGTAGGGTCCAATGAGCAGTTCTTC. Protein sequence: CASSPVGLTVGSNEQFF.

The gene calls are TRBV24-1 and TRBJ2-7, with 8 bases lining up with TRBD1. V lost 4 bases and J lost 5; bases outside the gene matches: 6. The CDR3 consists of 14 residues. Looked up from germline, CDR1 is KGHDR and CDR2 is SFDVKD. CDR3 sequence reads: CATSDPGQGHEQYF. The CDR3 DNA is TGTGCCACCAGTGACCCTGGACAGGGCCACGAGCAGTACTTC.

The chain joins TRBV6-4 to TRBJ2-1, with 11 bases identical to TRBD2. The CDR3 length is 17 residues. Per the germline V gene, CDR1 is MRHNA and CDR2 is SNTAGT. V dropped 6 bases and J dropped 5; count of bases not matched to a gene: 12. CDR3 bases: TGTGCCAGCAGCGAACTAGCGGGAGTGTTGGTTAACAATGAGCAGTTCTTC. It yields the protein CASSELAGVLVNNEQFF.

This chain joins TRBV5-1 and TRBJ1-1; 8 bases match TRBD1. The trim removed 4 bases at V and 9 bases at J, leaving 8 bases unmatched. This CDR3 has 13 residues. Germline V gene sequence: CDR1 SGHRS, CDR2 YFSETQ. The chain's CDR3 is CASSAGQERKAFF. The CDR3 nucleotides are TGCGCCAGCAGCGCGGGACAGGAGAGGAAAGCTTTCTTT.

This clone was seen a handful of times. The chain joins TRBV11-3 to TRBJ2-7; no firm D call. The V and J ends lost 5 bases and 3 bases respectively, with 8 bases between them. Germline CDR1 and CDR2: SGHNT and YENEEA. The CDR3 has 12 residues. The CDR3 DNA reads TGTGCCAGCAGCCAAGGAGTCTACGAGCAGTACTTC. This encodes CASSQGVYEQYF.

The gene calls are TRBV5-6 and TRBJ1-4, with 7 positions matching TRBD1. Losses at the gene ends were 1 base for V and 5 bases for J; bases not matched to a gene: 5. Germline V CDR1 and CDR2: SGHDT, YYEEEE. The CDR3 spans 15 residues. For the CDR3, the DNA is TGTGCCAGCAGCTTGACCGGGACAGAGAATGAAAAACTGTTTTTT. As protein: CASSLTGTENEKLFF.

The CDR3: CAWGRQVSYEQYF. CDR3 sequence (DNA): TGTGCCTGGGGCAGACAGGTCTCCTACGAGCAGTACTTC. The chain has TRBV30 and TRBJ2-7; perhaps TRBD1 as D (6 bases). Germline V gene data show CDR1 as GTSNPN and CDR2 as SVGIG (reference sequence). There are 13 residues in the CDR3. Trimming removed 5 bases at V and 0 bases at J, with 11 bases between.

This chain connects TRBV5-1 to TRBJ2-7; 9 bases match TRBD2. Germline lookup yields CDR1 SGHRS and CDR2 YFSETQ. The ends lost 0 bases at V and 3 bases at J; junction bases unmatched: 7. CDR3 length equals 16 residues. Here the CDR3 DNA reads TGCGCCAGCAGCTTGGCCCCTAGCGGGGACATCTACGAGCAGTACTTC. It codes for CASSLAPSGDIYEQYF.

The rearrangement uses TRBV11-2 and TRBJ2-1, with 13 nucleotides matching TRBD2. CDR1 and CDR2 from the germline V gene are SGHAT and FQNNGV. The V segment lost 5 bases and the J segment 8 bases; nucleotides outside the gene matches: 6. The CDR3 sequence is 15 residues long. CDR3 sequence (DNA): TGTGCCAGCAGCCCCGGGACTAGCGGGAAGGATGAGCAGTTCTTC. Amino acids: CASSPGTSGKDEQFF.

The gene calls are TRBV11-3 and TRBJ2-1, with 7 positions matching TRBD1. CDR1 SGHNT and CDR2 YENEEA come from the germline V gene. V dropped 1 base and J dropped 8; count of bases not matched to a gene: 11. There are 16 residues in the CDR3. The CDR3 spells CASSLGIGQESDEQFF. CDR3 sequence (DNA): TGTGCCAGCAGCTTAGGTATCGGACAGGAGAGCGATGAGCAGTTCTTC.

This chain uses TRBV12-3 or TRBV12-4 with TRBJ1-1; D remains unclear. The CDR3 is 13 amino acids. With 7 bases removed from V and 4 bases from J, the gap between germline ends came to 13 bases. Written as DNA, the CDR3 is TGTGCCAGCACCTTAGGAGGGCCCACTGAAGCTTTCTTT. Its protein is CASTLGGPTEAFF.

V and J are TRBV4-1 and TRBJ1-1; unclear D gene. Per germline, CDR1 MGHRA and CDR2 YSYEKL. The CDR3 extends over 13 amino acids. V was trimmed by 0 bases and J by 4 bases, leaving 6 bases between them. CDR3 nucleotides: TGCGCCAGCAGCCAAGATCGGGGCACTGAAGCTTTCTTT. Protein: CASSQDRGTEAFF.